This note documents a single TCR beta chain sequence. The data are from a study of cytomegalovirus exposure and HLA in healthy donors. Data came from immunoSEQ multiplex PCR; TCRdb stores just in-frame clones and leaves some out. The sample has over 120,000 clones, over 80% seen once. The material sequenced was PBMCs. The receptor was derived from a man aged 18 to 29 in good health and CMV-seropositive.

The CDR3 is CATLAGTNSPLHF. CDR3 DNA sequence: TGTGCCACCCTTGCAGGCACTAATTCACCCCTCCACTTT. The rearrangement links TRBV6-1 to TRBJ1-6; D not certain. Trimming removed 10 bases from V and 6 bases from J, with 13 bases in between. This CDR3 region has 13 residues. Germline V gene sequence: CDR1 MNHNS, CDR2 SASEGT.